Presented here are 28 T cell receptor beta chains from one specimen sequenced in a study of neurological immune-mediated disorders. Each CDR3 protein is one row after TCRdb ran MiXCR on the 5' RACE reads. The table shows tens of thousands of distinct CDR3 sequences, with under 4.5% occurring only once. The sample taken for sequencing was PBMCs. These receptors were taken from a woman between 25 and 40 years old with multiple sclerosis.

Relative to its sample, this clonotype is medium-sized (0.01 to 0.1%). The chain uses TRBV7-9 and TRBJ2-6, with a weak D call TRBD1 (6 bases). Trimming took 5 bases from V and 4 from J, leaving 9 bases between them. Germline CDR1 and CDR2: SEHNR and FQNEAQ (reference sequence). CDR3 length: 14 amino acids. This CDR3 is CASSPGQGANVLTF. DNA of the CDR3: TGTGCCAGCAGCCCTGGACAGGGGGCCAACGTCCTGACTTTC.

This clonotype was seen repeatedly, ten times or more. The CDR3 region is CASSYSAGGQTQYF. The CDR3 region has the DNA TGTGCCAGCAGTTACTCAGCGGGGGGACAGACCCAGTACTTC. This chain uses TRBV6-5 with TRBJ2-5; TRBD2 aligns across 9 bases. This CDR3 contains 14 residues. Germline loops: CDR1 MNHEY, CDR2 SVGAGI. With 0 bases clipped from V and 6 bases from J, the junction kept 2 bases outside the gene matches.

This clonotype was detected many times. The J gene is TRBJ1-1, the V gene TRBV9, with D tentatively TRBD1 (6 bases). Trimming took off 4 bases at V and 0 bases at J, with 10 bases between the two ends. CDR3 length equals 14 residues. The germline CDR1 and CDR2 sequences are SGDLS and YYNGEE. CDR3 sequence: CASSPRTVNTEAFF. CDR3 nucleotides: TGTGCCAGCAGCCCCCGGACAGTGAACACTGAAGCTTTCTTT.

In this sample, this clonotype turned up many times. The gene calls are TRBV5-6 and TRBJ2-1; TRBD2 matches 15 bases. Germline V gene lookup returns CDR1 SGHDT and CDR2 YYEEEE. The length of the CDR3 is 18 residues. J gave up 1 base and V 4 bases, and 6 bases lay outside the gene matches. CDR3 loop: CASSPGTSGGLSYNEQFF. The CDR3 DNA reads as TGTGCCAGCAGCCCTGGGACTAGCGGGGGGTTATCCTACAATGAGCAGTTCTTC. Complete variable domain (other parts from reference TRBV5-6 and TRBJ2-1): DAGVTQSPTHLIKTRGQQVTLRCSPKSGHDTVSWYQQALGQGPQFIFQYYEEEERQRGNFPDRFSGHQFPNYSSELNVNALLLGDSALYLCASSPGTSGGLSYNEQFFGPGTRLTVL.

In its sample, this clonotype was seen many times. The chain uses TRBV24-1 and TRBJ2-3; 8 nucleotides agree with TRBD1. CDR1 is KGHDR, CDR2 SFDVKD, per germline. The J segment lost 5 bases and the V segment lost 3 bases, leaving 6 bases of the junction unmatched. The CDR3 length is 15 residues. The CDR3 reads CATSDTGTGEDTQYF. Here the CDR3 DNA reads TGTGCCACCAGTGATACCGGGACAGGTGAAGATACGCAGTATTTT.

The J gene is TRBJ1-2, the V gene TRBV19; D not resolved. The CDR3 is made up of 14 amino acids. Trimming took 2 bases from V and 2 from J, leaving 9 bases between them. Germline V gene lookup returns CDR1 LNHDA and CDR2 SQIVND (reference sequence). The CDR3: CASSILGRNYGYTF. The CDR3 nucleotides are TGTGCCAGTAGTATATTAGGAAGAAACTATGGCTACACCTTC.

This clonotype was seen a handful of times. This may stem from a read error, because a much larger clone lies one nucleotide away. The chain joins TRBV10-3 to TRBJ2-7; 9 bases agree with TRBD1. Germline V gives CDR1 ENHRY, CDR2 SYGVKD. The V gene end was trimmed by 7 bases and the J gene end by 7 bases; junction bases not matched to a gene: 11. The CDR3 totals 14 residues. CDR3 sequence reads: CAIMPGQGLKEQYF. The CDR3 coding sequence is TGTGCCATCATGCCGGGACAGGGATTGAAAGAGCAGTACTTC.

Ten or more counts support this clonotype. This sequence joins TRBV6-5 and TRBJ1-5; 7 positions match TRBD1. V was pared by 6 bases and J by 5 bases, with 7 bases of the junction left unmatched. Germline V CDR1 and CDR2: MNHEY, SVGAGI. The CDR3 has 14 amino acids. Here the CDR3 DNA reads TGTGCCAGCAGCCGACAGGGTGGGGATCAGCCCCAGCATTTT. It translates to CASSRQGGDQPQHF.

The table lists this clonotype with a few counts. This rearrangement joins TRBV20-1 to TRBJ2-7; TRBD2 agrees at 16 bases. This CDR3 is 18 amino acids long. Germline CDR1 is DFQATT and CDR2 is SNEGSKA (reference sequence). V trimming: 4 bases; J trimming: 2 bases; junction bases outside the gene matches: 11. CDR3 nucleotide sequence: TGCAGTGCTATCCATTACGGAGGGACTAGCGGGAGGGCCTACGAGCAGTACTTC. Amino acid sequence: CSAIHYGGTSGRAYEQYF.

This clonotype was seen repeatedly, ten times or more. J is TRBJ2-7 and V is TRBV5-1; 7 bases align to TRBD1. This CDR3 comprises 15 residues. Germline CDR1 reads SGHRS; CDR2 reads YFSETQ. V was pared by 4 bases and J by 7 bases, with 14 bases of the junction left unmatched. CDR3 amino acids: CASSNPGQPFGEQYF. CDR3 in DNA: TGCGCCAGCAGCAACCCGGGACAGCCCTTTGGGGAGCAGTACTTC.

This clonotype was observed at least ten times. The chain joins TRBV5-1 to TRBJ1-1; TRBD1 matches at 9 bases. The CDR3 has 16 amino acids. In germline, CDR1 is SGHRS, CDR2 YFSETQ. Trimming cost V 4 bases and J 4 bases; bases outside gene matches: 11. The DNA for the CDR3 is TGCGCCAGCAGCCGGGGGTCACACAGGGGGCCCACTGAAGCTTTCTTT. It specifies CASSRGSHRGPTEAFF.

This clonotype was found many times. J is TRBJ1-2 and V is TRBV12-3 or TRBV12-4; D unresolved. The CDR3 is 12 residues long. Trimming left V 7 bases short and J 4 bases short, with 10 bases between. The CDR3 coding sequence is TGTGCCAGCACCCAAGGAGGCTATGGCTACACCTTC. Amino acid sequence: CASTQGGYGYTF.

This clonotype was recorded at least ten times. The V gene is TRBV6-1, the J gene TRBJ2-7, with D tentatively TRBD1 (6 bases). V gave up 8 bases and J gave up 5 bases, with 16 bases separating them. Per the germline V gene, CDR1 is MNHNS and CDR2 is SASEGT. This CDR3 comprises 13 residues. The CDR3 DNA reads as TGTGCCAGCCACGGCAGGGGAAATGACGAGCAGTACTTC. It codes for CASHGRGNDEQYF.

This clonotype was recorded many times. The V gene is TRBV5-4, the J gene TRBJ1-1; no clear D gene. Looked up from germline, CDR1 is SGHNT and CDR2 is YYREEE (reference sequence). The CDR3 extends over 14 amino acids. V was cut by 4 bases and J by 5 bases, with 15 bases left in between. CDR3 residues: CASSPGGGKTEAFF. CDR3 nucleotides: TGTGCCAGCAGCCCAGGAGGCGGGAAGACTGAAGCTTTCTTT.

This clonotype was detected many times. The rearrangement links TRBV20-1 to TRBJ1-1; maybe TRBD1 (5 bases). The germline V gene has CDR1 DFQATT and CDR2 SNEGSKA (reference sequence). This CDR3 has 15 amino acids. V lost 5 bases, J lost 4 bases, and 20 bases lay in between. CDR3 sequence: CSASTGGSLGTEAFF. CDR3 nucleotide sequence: TGCAGTGCTTCCACGGGGGGGAGCTTGGGCACTGAAGCTTTCTTT.

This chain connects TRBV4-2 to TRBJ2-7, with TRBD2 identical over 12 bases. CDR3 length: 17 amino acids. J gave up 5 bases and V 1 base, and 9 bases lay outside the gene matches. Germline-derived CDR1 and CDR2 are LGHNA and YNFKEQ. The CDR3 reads CASSQGLAGGPVHEQYF. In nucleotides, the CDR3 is TGTGCCAGCAGCCAAGGGCTAGCGGGAGGGCCTGTCCACGAGCAGTACTTC.

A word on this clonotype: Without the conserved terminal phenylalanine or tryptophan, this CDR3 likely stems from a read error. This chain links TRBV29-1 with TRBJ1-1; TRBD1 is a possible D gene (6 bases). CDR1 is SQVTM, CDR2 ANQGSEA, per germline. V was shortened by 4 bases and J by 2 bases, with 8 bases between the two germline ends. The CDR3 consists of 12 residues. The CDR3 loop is CSVGGQNTEAFN. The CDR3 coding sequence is TGCAGCGTTGGGGGACAAAACACTGAAGCTTTCAAT.

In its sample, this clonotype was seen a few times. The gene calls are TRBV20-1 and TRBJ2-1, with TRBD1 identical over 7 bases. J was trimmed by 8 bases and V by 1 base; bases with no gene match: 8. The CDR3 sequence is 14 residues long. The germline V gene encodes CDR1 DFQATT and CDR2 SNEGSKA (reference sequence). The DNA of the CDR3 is TGCAGTGCTAGAGTTCGACAGGGCGCCGATGAGCAGTTCTTC. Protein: CSARVRQGADEQFF.

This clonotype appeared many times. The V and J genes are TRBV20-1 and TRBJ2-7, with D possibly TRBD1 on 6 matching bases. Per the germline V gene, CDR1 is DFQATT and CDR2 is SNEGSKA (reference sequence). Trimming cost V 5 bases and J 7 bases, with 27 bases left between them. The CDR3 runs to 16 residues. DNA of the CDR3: TGCAGTGCTGGAGGCATGACAGTTAGGGGGAGTCTAGAGCAGTACTTC. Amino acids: CSAGGMTVRGSLEQYF.

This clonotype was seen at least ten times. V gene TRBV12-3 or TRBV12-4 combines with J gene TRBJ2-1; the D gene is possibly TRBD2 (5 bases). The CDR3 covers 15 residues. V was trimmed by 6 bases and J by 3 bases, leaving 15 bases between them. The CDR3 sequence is CASRADGYYYNEQFF. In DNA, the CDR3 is TGTGCCAGCAGAGCGGACGGTTATTACTACAATGAGCAGTTCTTC.

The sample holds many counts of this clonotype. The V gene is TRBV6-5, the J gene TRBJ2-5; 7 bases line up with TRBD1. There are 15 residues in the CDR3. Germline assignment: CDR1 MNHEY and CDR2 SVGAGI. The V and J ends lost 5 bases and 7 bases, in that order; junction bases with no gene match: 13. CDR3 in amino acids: CASSTRDRVEGTQYF. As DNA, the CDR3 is TGTGCCAGCAGTACGAGAGACAGGGTAGAGGGGACCCAGTACTTC.

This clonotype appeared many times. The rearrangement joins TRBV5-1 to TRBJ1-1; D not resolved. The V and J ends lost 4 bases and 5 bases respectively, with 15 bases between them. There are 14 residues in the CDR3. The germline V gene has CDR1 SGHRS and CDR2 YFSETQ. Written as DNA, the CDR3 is TGCGCCAGCAGCCTTAATTCCTACGGTACTGAAGCTTTCTTT. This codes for CASSLNSYGTEAFF.

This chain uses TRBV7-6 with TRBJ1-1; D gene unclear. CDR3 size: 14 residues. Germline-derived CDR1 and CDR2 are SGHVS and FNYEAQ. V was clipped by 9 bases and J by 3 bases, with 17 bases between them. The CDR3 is CASKVTVSHTEAFF. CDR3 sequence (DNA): TGTGCCAGTAAAGTTACCGTGAGCCACACTGAAGCTTTCTTT.

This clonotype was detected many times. This chain's CDR3 is CASSQTGVGGYTF. DNA for the CDR3: TGTGCCAGCAGCCAAACAGGGGTTGGAGGCTACACCTTC. V and J are TRBV13 and TRBJ1-2; 7 bases line up with TRBD1. The V gene's germline CDR1 is PRHDT and CDR2 FYEKMQ (reference sequence). V trimming: 5 bases; J trimming: 8 bases; junction bases outside the gene matches: 8. This CDR3 has 13 amino acids.

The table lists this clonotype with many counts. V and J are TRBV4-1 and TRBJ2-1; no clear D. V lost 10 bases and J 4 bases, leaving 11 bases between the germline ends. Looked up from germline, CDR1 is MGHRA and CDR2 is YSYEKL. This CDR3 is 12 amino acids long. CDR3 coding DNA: TGCGCCACCCTAGGTCGATACAATGAGCAGTTCTTC. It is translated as CATLGRYNEQFF.

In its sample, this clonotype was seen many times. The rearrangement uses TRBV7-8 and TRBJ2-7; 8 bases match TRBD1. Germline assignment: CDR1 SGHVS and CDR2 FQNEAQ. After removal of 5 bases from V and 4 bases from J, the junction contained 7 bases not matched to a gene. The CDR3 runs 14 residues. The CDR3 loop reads CASSGQGRGYEQYF. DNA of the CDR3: TGTGCCAGCAGCGGACAGGGTAGGGGATACGAGCAGTACTTC.

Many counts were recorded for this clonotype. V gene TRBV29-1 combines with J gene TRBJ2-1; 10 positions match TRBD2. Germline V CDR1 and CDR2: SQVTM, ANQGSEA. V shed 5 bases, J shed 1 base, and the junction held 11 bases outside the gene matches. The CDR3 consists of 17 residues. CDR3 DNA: TGCAGCGTTTACAACTCCCTAGCGGGAGTTTCCTACAATGAGCAGTTCTTC. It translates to CSVYNSLAGVSYNEQFF.

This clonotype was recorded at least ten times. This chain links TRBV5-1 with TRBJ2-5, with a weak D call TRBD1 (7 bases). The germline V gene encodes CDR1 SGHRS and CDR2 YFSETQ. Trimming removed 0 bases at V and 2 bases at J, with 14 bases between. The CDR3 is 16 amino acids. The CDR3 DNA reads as TGCGCCAGCAGCTTGGCCGGGCAGGGGGGTCAAGAGACCCAGTACTTC. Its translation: CASSLAGQGGQETQYF. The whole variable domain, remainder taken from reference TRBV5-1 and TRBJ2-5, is KAGVTQTPRYLIKTRGQQVTLSCSPISGHRSVSWYQQTPGQGLQFLFEYFSETQRNKGNFPGRFSGRQFSNSRSEMNVSTLELGDSALYLCASSLAGQGGQETQYFGPGTRLLVL.